These T cell receptor beta chains were read from a single sample in a study of blood T cell repertoires in COVID-19. Libraries were prepared by immunoSEQ multiplex PCR; TCRdb keeps only in-frame clonotypes and omits some of them. The sample includes about 340,000 clones, about 90% of them seen just once. Specimen: peripheral blood. The source is a woman in her forties or fifties with COVID-19, enrolled during active disease. CDR3s include the opening cysteine and the closing phenylalanine or tryptophan. The D gene is left open where the match is weak. Only some rows state a clone size, as once, few, many or a class for expanded clones.

>TRBV5-4|TRBJ2-1|once|TRBD1
CASSLGYRGLSYNEQFF
TGTGCCAGCAGCTTGGGGTACAGGGGTCTCTCCTACAATGAGCAGTTCTTC
>TRBV19|TRBJ2-1|-|-
CASSVRTGDPISEQFF
TGTGCCAGTAGTGTCAGAACAGGTGATCCTATATCTGAGCAGTTCTTC
>TRBV3-1/TRBV3-2|TRBJ1-6|-|TRBD1
CASSPTGQGARNSPLHF
TGTGCCAGCAGCCCTACGGGACAGGGGGCTCGTAATTCACCCCTCCACTTT
>TRBV6-2/TRBV6-3|TRBJ2-7|-|TRBD2
CASSYGTSGHLSYEQYF
TGTGCCAGCAGTTACGGCACTAGCGGGCACCTCTCCTACGAGCAGTACTTC
>TRBV19|TRBJ2-1|-|TRBD2
CASSYRTSVSYNEQFF
TGTGCCAGTAGCTATCGGACTAGCGTTTCCTACAATGAGCAGTTCTTC
>TRBV5-6|TRBJ2-7|-|-
CASSFGGGEQYF
TGTGCCAGCTCCTTCGGGGGAGGCGAGCAGTACTTC
>TRBV5-6|TRBJ1-1|-|-
CASSLGGRGTEAFF
TGTGCCAGCAGCTTGGGCGGCAGGGGCACTGAAGCTTTCTTT
>TRBV3-1/TRBV3-2|TRBJ2-5|-|-
CASSQFGETQYF
TGTGCCAGCAGCCAATTCGGAGAGACCCAGTACTTC
>TRBV5-1|TRBJ1-2|-|TRBD1
CASSLNYRGTYGYTF
TGCGCCAGCAGCTTGAATTACAGGGGGACCTATGGCTACACCTTC
>TRBV10-3|TRBJ2-3|-|TRBD1
CAISKPTGGADTQYF
TGTGCCATCAGCAAACCGACAGGGGGCGCAGATACGCAGTATTTT
>TRBV29-1|TRBJ2-1|-|-
CSVETVRAGANNEQFF
TGCAGCGTTGAAACTGTTCGGGCGGGGGCGAACAATGAGCAGTTCTTC
>TRBV30|TRBJ1-1|once|-
CAWSVLYTEAFF
TGTGCCTGGAGTGTACTGTACACTGAAGCTTTCTTT
>TRBV30|TRBJ2-1|-|TRBD2
CAWRGYSGGAYNEQFF
TGTGCCTGGAGGGGTTATAGCGGGGGTGCCTACAATGAGCAGTTCTTC
>TRBV5-4|TRBJ1-2|-|TRBD1
CASSVRTGEFEGYTF
TGTGCCAGCAGCGTACGGACAGGGGAATTCGAAGGCTACACCTTC